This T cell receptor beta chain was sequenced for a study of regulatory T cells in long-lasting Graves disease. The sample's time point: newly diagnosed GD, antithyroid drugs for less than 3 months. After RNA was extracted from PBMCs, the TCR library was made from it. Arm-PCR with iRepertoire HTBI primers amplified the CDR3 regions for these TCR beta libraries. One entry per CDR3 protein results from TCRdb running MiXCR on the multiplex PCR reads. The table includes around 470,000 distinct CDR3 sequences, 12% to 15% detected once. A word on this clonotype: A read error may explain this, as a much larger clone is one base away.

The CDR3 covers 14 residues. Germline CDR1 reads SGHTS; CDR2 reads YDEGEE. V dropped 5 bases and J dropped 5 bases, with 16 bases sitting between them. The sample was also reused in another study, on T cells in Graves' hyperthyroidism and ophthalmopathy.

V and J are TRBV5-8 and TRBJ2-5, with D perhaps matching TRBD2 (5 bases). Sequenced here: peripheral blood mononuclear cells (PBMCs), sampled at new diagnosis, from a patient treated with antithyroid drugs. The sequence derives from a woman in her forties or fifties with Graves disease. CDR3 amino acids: CASRTSGYGETQYF. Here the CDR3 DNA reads TGTGCCAGCAGAACCAGCGGATACGGGGAGACCCAGTACTTC.